This T cell receptor (beta chain) derives from a study of blood T cells in healthy people across ages. It was with a sample-barcoded 5' primer and a J-beta primer mix that a second PCR of roughly 7 to 12 cycles was run. TCRdb itself ran the 5' RACE reads through MiXCR, one entry per CDR3 protein. The table includes over a million distinct CDR3 sequences, 35% to 55% detected once. Trimming pared 2 bases from V and 4 bases from J, leaving 18 bases between. From germline, CDR1 is KGHSH and CDR2 LQKENI. The CDR3 has 16 amino acids. This clonotype was seen only a few times. The chain recombines TRBV18 with TRBJ2-7; tentatively, D is TRBD2 (7 bases). This sequence was found in a woman aged 55 to 70 in good health. The sample taken for sequencing was blood. CDR3 coding DNA: TGTGCCAGCTCACCAGGGACACCCAAAGCGGGATACGAGCAGTACTTC. Translating it yields CASSPGTPKAGYEQYF. The full variable domain, rest sourced from reference TRBV18 and TRBJ2-7, is NAGVMQNPRHLVRRRGQEARLRCSPMKGHSHVYWYRQLPEEGLKFMVYLQKENIIDESGMPKERFSAEFPKEGPSILRIQQVVRGDSAAYFCASSPGTPKAGYEQYFGPGTRLTVT.